The rows below give T cell receptor beta chains drawn from one sample of a study of blood T cell repertoires in COVID-19. Assay used: immunoSEQ multiplex PCR; TCRdb lists only in-frame clones, some missing. The top ten hold around 3% of the sample, which has about 360,000 clones, around 90% seen once. The sample consisted of peripheral blood. These TCRs come from a human donor in a cohort sampled during active COVID-19. Both conserved end residues are part of each CDR3. A D gene is named only where the DNA matches it firmly. Clone size is given for some rows only: seen once, a few or many times, or a class if the clone is expanded.

TRBV5-4,TRBJ1-1,.,.,CASSPAGRLTEAFF,TGTGCCAGCAGCCCTGCGGGACGTCTCACTGAAGCTTTCTTT
TRBV18,TRBJ2-7,.,.,CASSLSGSYEQYF,TGTGCCAGCTCACTCTCGGGCTCCTACGAGCAGTACTTC
TRBV29-1,TRBJ2-3,.,.,CSVDQGTDTQYF,TGCAGCGTTGATCAGGGGACAGATACGCAGTATTTT
TRBV19,TRBJ2-7,TRBD2,.,CAYLRSTSGSLHEQYF,TGTGCCTACCTACGGAGCACTAGCGGGAGTTTGCACGAGCAGTACTTC
TRBV28,TRBJ1-2,TRBD1,.,CASSPPGQVYGYTF,TGTGCCAGCAGTCCTCCGGGACAGGTCTATGGCTACACCTTC
TRBV27,TRBJ2-1,TRBD2,.,CASSLIAGGPLDEQFF,TGTGCCAGCAGTTTAATAGCGGGAGGGCCTCTGGATGAGCAGTTCTTC
TRBV5-4,TRBJ2-1,TRBD1,.,CASNPGTENNEQFF,TGTGCCAGCAACCCCGGGACAGAAAACAATGAGCAGTTCTTC
TRBV19,TRBJ2-3,TRBD2,.,CATFRREGGADTQYF,TGTGCCACCTTCCGGAGGGAGGGAGGCGCAGATACGCAGTATTTT
TRBV28,TRBJ1-1,.,.,CASRLQRDNTEAFF,TGTGCCAGCAGATTACAACGGGATAACACTGAAGCTTTCTTT
TRBV7-8,TRBJ1-5,TRBD1,.,CATRPQGASNQPQHF,TGTGCCACCAGGCCGCAGGGGGCTAGCAATCAGCCCCAGCATTTT
TRBV3-1/TRBV3-2,TRBJ2-5,TRBD1,.,CASSQEGQGGETQYF,TGTGCCAGCAGCCAAGAGGGACAGGGAGGAGAGACCCAGTACTTC
TRBV5-4,TRBJ1-1,.,.,CASSSRDIHTEAFF,TGTGCCAGCAGCTCAAGGGACATACACACTGAAGCTTTCTTT
TRBV30,TRBJ2-5,.,.,CAWSVGSEWETQYF,TGTGCCTGGAGTGTTGGTAGCGAGTGGGAGACCCAGTACTTC
TRBV5-1,TRBJ2-3,.,.,CASSLVGGYTDTQYF,TGCGCCAGCAGCTTGGTGGGCGGGTACACAGATACGCAGTATTTT
TRBV19,TRBJ2-1,TRBD2,.,CASSHGTSGRVQVNEQFF,TGTGCCAGTAGTCACGGGACTAGCGGGAGGGTACAGGTCAATGAGCAGTTCTTC
TRBV6-5,TRBJ1-2,.,once,CASRLDTTNYGYTF,TGTGCCAGCAGGTTGGACACGACTAACTATGGCTACACCTTC
TRBV24-1,TRBJ2-5,TRBD1,.,CATSDRGQGQETQYF,TGTGCCACCAGTGACCGGGGACAGGGTCAAGAGACCCAGTACTTC
TRBV4-1,TRBJ2-7,TRBD2,.,CASSQVSGLAGYEQYF,TGCGCCAGCAGCCAAGTCTCGGGACTAGCGGGGTACGAGCAGTACTTC
TRBV29-1,TRBJ2-5,TRBD2,.,CSVGGGFTETQYF,TGCAGCGTTGGGGGAGGGTTCACTGAGACCCAGTACTTC
TRBV7-3,TRBJ1-1,.,few,CASSPTGNRNTEAFF,TGTGCCAGCAGCCCTACAGGGAATCGGAACACTGAAGCTTTCTTT
TRBV30,TRBJ2-1,.,.,CAWTPSEAPLYNEQFF,TGTGCCTGGACACCATCGGAGGCGCCTCTCTACAATGAGCAGTTCTTC
TRBV30,TRBJ2-5,TRBD2,.,CAWTSGGQQETQYF,TGTGCCTGGACTAGCGGGGGACAGCAAGAGACCCAGTACTTC
TRBV24-1,TRBJ1-5,.,.,CATSDTDSSNQPQHF,TGTGCCACCAGTGACACGGACAGTAGCAATCAGCCCCAGCATTTT
TRBV11-2,TRBJ2-7,TRBD1,.,CASSSTDDRATYEQYF,TGTGCCAGCAGCTCTACCGACGACAGGGCAACCTACGAGCAGTACTTC
TRBV24-1,TRBJ1-5,TRBD1,.,CATSDVTQGNQPQHF,TGTGCCACCAGTGATGTGACACAGGGGAATCAGCCCCAGCATTTT
TRBV13,TRBJ2-5,TRBD1,.,CASSLVPGTGWETQYF,TGTGCCAGCAGCTTAGTCCCCGGGACAGGGTGGGAGACCCAGTACTTC
TRBV13,TRBJ1-3,TRBD1,once,CASKLTGGGNTIYF,TGTGCCAGCAAGCTAACAGGGGGCGGAAACACCATATATTTT
TRBV7-2,TRBJ2-5,TRBD2,once,CASSWTSGGTETQYF,TGTGCCAGCAGCTGGACTAGCGGGGGAACAGAGACCCAGTACTTC
TRBV15,TRBJ1-5,TRBD1,.,CATSRDGTGARSNQPQHF,TGTGCCACCAGCAGAGATGGGACAGGGGCACGGAGCAATCAGCCCCAGCATTTT
TRBV5-4,TRBJ1-3,TRBD1,.,CASSLGTGVSGNTIYF,TGTGCCAGCAGCTTAGGGACAGGGGTCTCTGGAAACACCATATATTTT
TRBV10-3,TRBJ2-7,TRBD1,.,CASETGGTYEQYF,TGTGCCTCCGAGACAGGGGGTACCTACGAGCAGTACTTC
TRBV5-8,TRBJ2-5,.,many,CASSSTGQQETQYF,TGTGCCAGCAGCTCTACAGGGCAACAAGAGACCCAGTACTTC
TRBV30,TRBJ1-4,TRBD1,.,CAWSVGGTVEKLFF,TGTGCCTGGAGTGTAGGCGGGACAGTTGAAAAACTGTTTTTT
TRBV9,TRBJ1-6,.,.,CASSVAGISTPLHF,TGTGCCAGCAGCGTAGCGGGGATTTCGACACCCCTCCACTTT
TRBV16,TRBJ1-2,.,.,CATEAREGHGYTF,TGTGCCACCGAGGCTCGGGAGGGCCATGGCTACACCTTC
TRBV29-1,TRBJ1-1,.,.,CSAYGETEAFF,TGCAGCGCCTACGGGGAGACTGAAGCTTTCTTT
TRBV13,TRBJ2-7,TRBD2,.,CASSSRGGPRDEQYF,TGTGCCAGCAGTTCCCGCGGGGGACCTAGGGACGAGCAGTACTTC
TRBV11-3,TRBJ2-7,.,.,CASSSLTAGEQYF,TGTGCCAGCAGCTCTTTGACCGCAGGAGAGCAGTACTTC
TRBV12-3/TRBV12-4,TRBJ1-1,.,.,CASSLGSRVGAFF,TGTGCCAGCAGTTTAGGGTCCAGGGTAGGAGCTTTCTTT
TRBV24-1,TRBJ2-2,TRBD1,.,CATSERTGFTGELFF,TGTGCCACCAGTGAAAGGACAGGGTTCACCGGGGAGCTGTTTTTT
TRBV5-1,TRBJ1-4,.,.,CASSLDRVGEKLFF,TGCGCCAGCAGCTTGGACAGGGTGGGGGAAAAACTGTTTTTT
TRBV15,TRBJ1-4,.,.,CATSRDGGQGYEKLFF,TGTGCCACCAGCAGAGATGGGGGCCAGGGCTATGAAAAACTGTTTTTT
TRBV5-4,TRBJ2-5,TRBD1,.,CASTHQGASQETQYF,TGTGCCAGCACTCACCAGGGGGCATCTCAAGAGACCCAGTACTTC
TRBV27,TRBJ2-3,.,.,CASSLGRRSTDTQYF,TGTGCCAGCAGTTTAGGCCGCCGAAGCACAGATACGCAGTATTTT